This TCR beta chain was recorded in a study of blood T cell repertoires in COVID-19. The length of the CDR3 is 14 residues. Germline assignment: CDR1 SGHRS and CDR2 YFSETQ. Losses at the gene ends were 3 bases for V and 6 bases for J; bases not matched to a gene: 6. The repertoire was sequenced with immunoSEQ multiplex PCR; TCRdb's copy has only in-frame clones and lacks some. The table shows about 340,000 clones, with 70% to 90% occurring only once. Material: PBMCs or T cells enriched from blood (not recorded which). This TCR was sampled from a woman between 35 and 50 years old with acute COVID-19. The V call is TRBV5-1, the J call TRBJ2-3; 8 bases align to TRBD1. Written as DNA, the CDR3 is TGCGCCAGCAGCTCACCCAACAGGGGGGATACGCAGTATTTT. Translated: CASSSPNRGDTQYF.